The 17 T cell receptor beta chains in this list originate from one sample, sequenced in a study of blood T cell repertoires in COVID-19. Sequencing used immunoSEQ multiplex PCR; TCRdb keeps in-frame clones, though not all of them. Of roughly 360,000 clones in the sample, roughly 86% were seen once. The source material was PBMCs or T cells enriched from blood (not recorded which). The receptors derive from a man aged 30 to 45 who had recovered from COVID-19.

The J gene is TRBJ2-2, the V gene TRBV3-1 (or the pseudogene TRBV3-2); a weak D match, TRBD2 (6 bases). Germline V CDR1 and CDR2: LGHDT, YNNKEL (reference sequence). The V end was cut by 0 bases, the J end by 6 bases, with 11 bases between. This CDR3 comprises 15 residues. The CDR3 loop is CASSQEDYRAGELFF. The CDR3 nucleotides are TGTGCCAGCAGCCAAGAGGACTACCGAGCCGGGGAGCTGTTTTTT.

The chain combines TRBV19 with TRBJ1-1; 8 bases align to TRBD1. The CDR3 covers 11 residues. CDR1 is LNHDA, CDR2 SQIVND, per germline (reference sequence). J lost 6 bases, V lost 9 bases, and 3 bases had no gene match. In DNA, the CDR3 is TGTGCCAGCAGACAGGGGTCTGAAGCTTTCTTT. Encoded protein: CASRQGSEAFF.

The V call is TRBV7-8, the J call TRBJ1-4, with unresolved D. The CDR3 totals 15 residues. The germline CDR1 and CDR2 sequences are SGHVS and FQNEAQ. V was clipped by 7 bases and J by 7 bases, with 19 bases between them. The CDR3 region is CASTTRRDLSEKLFF. The CDR3 nucleotides are TGTGCCAGCACAACCCGGCGGGATCTAAGTGAAAAACTGTTTTTT. The entire variable domain, with the rest obtained from reference TRBV7-8 and TRBJ1-4, is as follows: GAGVSQSPRYKVAKRGQDVALRCDPISGHVSLFWYQQALGQGPEFLTYFQNEAQLDKSGLPSDRFFAERPEGSVSTLKIQRTQQEDSAVYLCASTTRRDLSEKLFFGSGTQLSVL.

J is TRBJ1-2 and V is TRBV2; unclear D gene. V was cut by 4 bases and J by 8 bases, with 17 bases left in between. This CDR3 has 14 residues. Per the germline V gene, CDR1 is SNHLY and CDR2 is FYNNEI. The CDR3: CASSAMDSYGGYTF. The CDR3 nucleotides read TGTGCCAGCAGTGCAATGGACTCCTACGGGGGCTACACCTTC.

For this clone: At one of its ends the junction is not consistent with the germline gene, which may arise from a read error. The rearrangement links TRBV20-1 to TRBJ2-2; TRBD2 aligns across 9 bases. The CDR3 runs to 19 residues. The V gene's germline CDR1 is DFQATT and CDR2 SNEGSKA (reference sequence). CDR3 bases: TGCAGTGCTAGTGCCCTGGGTAGCGGGGGTCTCGCGAACGCCGGGGAGCTGTTTTTT. It codes for CSASALGSGGLANAGELFF.

The chain joins TRBV3-1 (or the pseudogene TRBV3-2) to TRBJ1-2; TRBD1 matches 9 bases. CDR3 length: 14 amino acids. The trim removed 4 bases at V and 5 bases at J, leaving 5 bases unmatched. Germline loops: CDR1 LGHDT, CDR2 YNNKEL (reference sequence). This CDR3 is CASSPPGTGYGYTF. In DNA, the CDR3 is TGTGCCAGCAGCCCCCCCGGGACAGGGTATGGCTACACCTTC.

The table lists this clone with a few counts. The chain combines TRBV12-5 with TRBJ2-2, with D uncertain. CDR3 length: 11 amino acids. The V end lost 8 bases, the J end lost 3 bases, and 4 bases lay between the germline ends. Germline lookup yields CDR1 LGHNT and CDR2 FRNRAP. The CDR3 protein is CASRDTGELFF. CDR3 coding DNA: TGTGCTAGTCGAGACACCGGGGAGCTGTTTTTT.

The V call is TRBV19, the J call TRBJ1-1; D is unresolved. The CDR3 sequence is 14 residues long. V was shortened by 3 bases and J by 1 base, with 9 bases between the two germline ends. Germline CDR1 reads LNHDA; CDR2 reads SQIVND (reference sequence). The CDR3: CASSIPQANTEAFF. The CDR3 DNA sequence: TGTGCCAGTAGTATCCCTCAAGCGAACACTGAAGCTTTCTTT.

The chain is built from TRBV30 and TRBJ2-2; D perhaps matches TRBD1 (5 bases). Trimming removed 2 bases at V and 4 bases at J, with 14 bases between. The germline gives CDR1 GTSNPN, CDR2 SVGIG (reference sequence). The CDR3 extends over 15 amino acids. The DNA for the CDR3 is TGTGCCTGGAGTAGAAGGACACGAGCCACCGGGGAGCTGTTTTTT. Amino acid sequence: CAWSRRTRATGELFF. The full variable domain, rest sourced from reference TRBV30 and TRBJ2-2, is SQTIHQWPATLVQPVGSPLSLECTVEGTSNPNLYWYRQAAGRGLQLLFYSVGIGQISSEVPQNLSASRPQDRQFILSSKKLLLSDSGFYLCAWSRRTRATGELFFGEGSRLTVL.

The chain employs TRBV3-1 (or the pseudogene TRBV3-2) and TRBJ2-7; 11 nucleotides line up with TRBD2. V lost 1 base and J lost 7; bases outside the gene matches: 12. The CDR3 is made up of 17 amino acids. Per the germline V gene, CDR1 is LGHDT and CDR2 is YNNKEL (reference sequence). The DNA of the CDR3 is TGTGCCAGCAGCCAAGTTCTAGCGGGGGGCCCGGCGATGGAGCAGTACTTC. This gives the protein CASSQVLAGGPAMEQYF.

The rearrangement uses TRBV4-1 and TRBJ1-6; 9 bases are a match to TRBD1. Per the germline V gene, CDR1 is MGHRA and CDR2 is YSYEKL. CDR3 size: 17 residues. The V segment lost 1 base and the J segment 7 bases; nucleotides outside the gene matches: 8. This chain's CDR3 is CASSQGSVGQGNSPLHF. As DNA, the CDR3 is TGCGCCAGCAGCCAAGGGTCCGTCGGACAGGGGAATTCACCCCTCCACTTT.

The J gene is TRBJ2-2, the V gene TRBV4-1; 10 positions match TRBD1. Germline lookup yields CDR1 MGHRA and CDR2 YSYEKL. After removal of 4 bases from V and 5 bases from J, the junction contained 4 bases not matched to a gene. The CDR3 sequence is 15 residues long. The CDR3, as DNA: TGCGCCAGCAGCCGGGGACAGGGGACTACCGGGGAGCTGTTTTTT. Translated: CASSRGQGTTGELFF.

V is TRBV12-5 and J is TRBJ2-7; D not certain. V lost 0 bases and J lost 2, with 5 bases in between. The CDR3 contains 13 residues. Germline lookup yields CDR1 LGHNT and CDR2 FRNRAP. The CDR3 here is CASGLVSPYEQYF. Written as DNA, the CDR3 is TGTGCTAGTGGTTTGGTAAGCCCCTACGAGCAGTACTTC.

J is TRBJ2-1 and V is TRBV7-8; 11 bases agree with TRBD2. This CDR3 contains 15 residues. The ends lost 3 bases at V and 2 bases at J; junction bases unmatched: 0. The germline CDR1 and CDR2 sequences are SGHVS and FQNEAQ. This CDR3 reads CASSFSGGAYNEQFF. The CDR3 coding sequence is TGTGCCAGCAGCTTTAGCGGGGGGGCCTACAATGAGCAGTTCTTC.

This sequence joins TRBV6-5 and TRBJ2-2; 11 bases are a match to TRBD1. J lost 7 bases, V lost 4 bases, and 5 bases had no gene match. The CDR3 spans 15 residues. Looked up from germline, CDR1 is MNHEY and CDR2 is SVGAGI. The CDR3 DNA reads as TGTGCCAGCAGTTTCGGACAGGGGGCGGGCGGGGAGCTGTTTTTT. It translates to CASSFGQGAGGELFF.

The chain links TRBV5-1 to TRBJ1-2; 10 bases fit TRBD1. This CDR3 contains 16 residues. The ends lost 0 bases at V and 7 bases at J; junction bases unmatched: 9. The V gene's germline CDR1 is SGHRS and CDR2 YFSETQ. CDR3 DNA sequence: TGCGCCAGCAGCTTGGCCACCCCAGGACAGGGGGGTGGCTACACCTTC. This codes for CASSLATPGQGGGYTF.

Remarks on this clone: Other DNA variants within this sample encode the same CDR3. The chain has TRBV30 and TRBJ1-5; D remains unclear. The germline gives CDR1 GTSNPN, CDR2 SVGIG (reference sequence). The CDR3 has 13 residues. V was pared by 2 bases and J by 7 bases, with 12 bases between. CDR3 coding DNA: TGTGCCTGGAGTCCGAGAGGGAACCAGCCCCAGCATTTT. The encoded protein is CAWSPRGNQPQHF.